This T cell receptor (beta chain) was recovered during a study of T cell repertoires in cytomegalovirus infection. About the study: CMV infection together with matching HLA type was indicated by public TCR beta signatures.

Trimming cost V 0 bases and J 6 bases, with 11 bases left between them. Per germline, CDR1 SGHDN and CDR2 FVKESK. CDR3 length equals 14 residues. Details on this clonotype: Antigen specificity is unknown.

TCRdb passed the reads through MiXCR, listing each CDR3 protein once. The repertoire consists of 740,000 or so distinct CDR3 sequences, with 35% occurring once and the leading ten covering 2.5% to 3.5%. Findings of the study overall: The study found HLA-C-restricted CMV-specific TCR beta clonotypes dominating the ex vivo response. CMV carriers with the relevant HLA were identified by cumulative public TCR beta family frequency.

The TCR was taken from a human donor in good health (CMV status not recorded). Some clones in this sample may be carry-over from other donors' samples. The chain uses TRBV14 and TRBJ1-1; D may be TRBD1 (5 bases). Sequenced: PBMCs. CDR3 in amino acids: CASSQDRGRAEAFF. CDR3 bases: TGTGCCAGCAGCCAAGATAGGGGTAGGGCTGAAGCTTTCTTT.